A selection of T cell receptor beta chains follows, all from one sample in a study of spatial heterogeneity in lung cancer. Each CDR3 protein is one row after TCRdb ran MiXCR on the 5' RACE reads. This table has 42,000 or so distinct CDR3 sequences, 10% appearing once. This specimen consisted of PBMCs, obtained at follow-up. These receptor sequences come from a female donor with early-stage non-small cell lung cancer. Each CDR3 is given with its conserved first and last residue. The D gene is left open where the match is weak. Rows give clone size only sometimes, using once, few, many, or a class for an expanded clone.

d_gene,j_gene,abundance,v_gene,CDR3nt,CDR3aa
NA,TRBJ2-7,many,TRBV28,TGTGCCAGCAGTTTATTCTACGAGCAGTACTTC,CASSLFYEQYF
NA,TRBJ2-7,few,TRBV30,TGTGCCTGGAGTCGAAGAGTTATACTCTTCTCCTACGAGCAGTACTTC,CAWSRRVILFSYEQYF
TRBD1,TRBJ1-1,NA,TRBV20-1,TGCAGTGCAAGACAGGGACTGAACACTGAAGCTTTCTTT,CSARQGLNTEAFF
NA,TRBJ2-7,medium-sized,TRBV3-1,TGTGCCAGCAGCCAAGGTACTAACAGGGTCTACGAGCAGTACTTC,CASSQGTNRVYEQYF
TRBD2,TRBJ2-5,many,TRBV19,TGTGCCAGTAGTACCAGCGGGGGGCTGAAAGAGACCCAGTACTTC,CASSTSGGLKETQYF
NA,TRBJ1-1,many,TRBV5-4,TGTGCCAGCATCCTCTCAGGGGAACTTAGTGAAGCTTTCTTT,CASILSGELSEAFF
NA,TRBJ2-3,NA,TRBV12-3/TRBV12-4,TGTGCCAGCAGTCCCCGAATGTACAGGGTCACAGATACGCAGTATTTT,CASSPRMYRVTDTQYF
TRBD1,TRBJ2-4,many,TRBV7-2,TGTGCCAGCAGCTTAGGTGGCGGGACAGGGGTGAAAAACATTCAGTACTTC,CASSLGGGTGVKNIQYF
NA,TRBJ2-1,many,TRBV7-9,TGTGCCAGCAGCTCCGGATTGTACAATGAGCAGTTCTTC,CASSSGLYNEQFF
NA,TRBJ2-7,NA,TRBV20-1,TGCAGTGCCCATCCCGGCGGGACAGCCTACGAGCAGTACTTC,CSAHPGGTAYEQYF
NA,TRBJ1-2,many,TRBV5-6,TGTGCCAGCAGCCTGATCGAGGGCTACACCTTC,CASSLIEGYTF
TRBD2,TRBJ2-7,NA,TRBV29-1,TGCAGCGTTGACTCGGTTAGCGGGTCTTCCTACGAGCAGTACTTC,CSVDSVSGSSYEQYF
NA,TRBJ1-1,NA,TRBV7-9,TGTGCCAGCAGCCGAGGCCGGGACGAAGCTTTCTTT,CASSRGRDEAFF
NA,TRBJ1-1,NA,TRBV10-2,TGCGCCAGCAGCGGGGGTGATTACGCTGAAGCTTTCTTT,CASSGGDYAEAFF
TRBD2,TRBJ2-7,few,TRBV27,TGTGCCAGCAGTCTAAATAGCGGGGGGGCCGTCGAGCAGTACTTC,CASSLNSGGAVEQYF
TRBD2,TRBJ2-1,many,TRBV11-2,TGTGCCAGCAGCTCGGGACTAGCGGGGAGGGAGCAGTTCTTC,CASSSGLAGREQFF
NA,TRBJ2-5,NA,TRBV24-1,TGTGCCACCAGTGATTTTAAGGGTGGGTCGACCCAAGAGACCCAGTACTTC,CATSDFKGGSTQETQYF
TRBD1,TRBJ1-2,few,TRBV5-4,TGTGCCAGCAGCACGGGACAGGGGTCCTATGGCTACACCTTC,CASSTGQGSYGYTF
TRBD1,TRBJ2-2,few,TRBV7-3,TGTGCCAGCAGCTTCGGACAGGGCGGCGCCGGGGAGCTGTTTTTT,CASSFGQGGAGELFF
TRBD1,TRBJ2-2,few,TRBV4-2,TGTGCCAGCAGCCAAAGGGGACAGGTGGACGGGGAGCTGTTTTTT,CASSQRGQVDGELFF
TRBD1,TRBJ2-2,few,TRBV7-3,TGTGCCAGCAGCTTAAGGATTCAGGGGGCCGGGGAGCTGTTTTTT,CASSLRIQGAGELFF
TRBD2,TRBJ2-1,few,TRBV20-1,TGCAGTGCCCGCGACGGCCACTCCGGGACTAGCGGGGGTCCTTGGGTCTCCTACAATGAGCAGTTCTTC,CSARDGHSGTSGGPWVSYNEQFF